This T cell receptor (beta chain) was sequenced for a study of T cells after yellow fever vaccination. General observations from the study: Reappearing after the booster were most of the clones from primary vaccination (about 96% CD4, approximately 86% CD8).

The CDR3 sequence is 14 residues long. The germline CDR1 and CDR2 sequences are MDHEN and SYDVKM. The V gene lost 3 bases and the J gene lost 7 bases, with 10 bases spanning the gap. This clonotype showed up just a few times. Its antigen is currently unknown. From the 5' RACE reads, TCRdb called clonotypes with MiXCR, one entry per CDR3 protein. The repertoire holds 500,000 to 700,000 distinct CDR3 sequences, with roughly 19% as singletons. This chain uses TRBV28 with TRBJ1-6, with D unresolved. Sample: PBMCs, taken 15 days after the yellow fever booster vaccination. This TCR came from a man aged 30-40 years who received the YFV17D yellow fever vaccine. The CDR3 protein is CASSFPERNSPLHF. In DNA form, the CDR3 reads TGTGCCAGCAGTTTCCCTGAAAGAAATTCACCCCTCCACTTT.